What follows are 16 T cell receptor beta chains derived from one specimen sequenced in a study of blood T cells in healthy people across ages. The authors ran a second PCR of about 6 to 11 cycles using a sample-barcoded 5' primer and a J-beta primer mix. MiXCR, applied by TCRdb to the 5' RACE reads, yields one record per CDR3 protein. The table records approximately 780,000 distinct CDR3 sequences, about a quarter of them present only once. These data were also reused for a study on T cells of mothers and their children.

The sample was blood. These receptors were collected from a boy between 5 and 17 years old in good health.

V usage is TRBV2 and J usage is TRBJ1-1; D ambiguous. Germline-derived CDR1 and CDR2 are SNHLY and FYNNEI. The V and J ends lost 4 bases and 1 base respectively, with 7 bases between them. The CDR3 consists of 13 residues. The CDR3 loop is CASSGSANTEAFF. The CDR3 DNA reads TGTGCCAGCAGTGGCTCAGCGAACACTGAAGCTTTCTTT.

This clonotype appeared a few times. The chain couples TRBV30 to TRBJ2-5; 13 bases align to TRBD2. This CDR3 is built from 14 residues. V was clipped by 8 bases and J by 2 bases; unmatched bases: 5. Germline CDR1 is GTSNPN and CDR2 is SVGIG (reference sequence). In nucleotides, the CDR3 is TGTGCCGCTACTAGCGGGGGGGGACAAGAGACCCAGTACTTC. This translates into CAATSGGGQETQYF.

This clonotype has more than one count but fewer than ten. The chain uses TRBV11-2 and TRBJ2-5; the D gene is possibly TRBD2 (6 bases). Germline V gene data show CDR1 as SGHAT and CDR2 as FQNNGV. The ends were cut back, 6 bases at V and 4 bases at J, with 15 bases in the middle. This CDR3 comprises 14 residues. CDR3 nucleotide sequence: TGTGCCAGCAGTCCACCCTGGGGAGGAGAGACCCAGTACTTC. Translating it yields CASSPPWGGETQYF.

The chain recombines TRBV11-1 with TRBJ2-1; 7 bases fit TRBD1. V lost 4 bases and J lost 8; bases outside the gene matches: 11. The germline CDR1 and CDR2 sequences are SGHAT and FQDESV (reference sequence). This CDR3 has 15 residues. CDR3 coding DNA: TGTGCCAGCAGCTCGAGAACCACAGGGGAAGATGAGCAGTTCTTC. As protein: CASSSRTTGEDEQFF.

This clonotype was counted only a few times. The junction shows a germline mismatch at one end, possibly a read error. The rearrangement uses TRBV18 and TRBJ1-2; no clear D gene. The germline CDR1 and CDR2 sequences are KGHSH and LQKENI. This CDR3 has 12 amino acids. The CDR3: CASSAEREGSTF. The DNA for the CDR3 is TGTGCCAGCTCGGCAGAGAGGGAAGGCTCCACCTTC.

The chain is built from TRBV12-3 or TRBV12-4 and TRBJ2-7, with 13 bases matching TRBD2. The junction had 8 bases not matched to a gene; V was cut back by 6 bases and J by 0 bases. This CDR3 region has 17 residues. The CDR3, as DNA: TGTGCCAGCAGCCGGACTAGCGGGGGCTCCTTCTCCTACGAGCAGTACTTC. Its translation: CASSRTSGGSFSYEQYF.

The chain employs TRBV19 and TRBJ1-2; tentatively, D is TRBD1 (5 bases). Trimming left V 5 bases short and J 3 bases short, with 16 bases between. The length of the CDR3 is 15 residues. Germline values: CDR1 LNHDA, CDR2 SQIVND (reference sequence). The CDR3 sequence: CASSAGTQRDYGYTF. CDR3 nucleotide sequence: TGTGCCAGTAGTGCCGGGACTCAAAGGGACTATGGCTACACCTTC.

The chain combines TRBV6-5 with TRBJ2-1; TRBD2 matches 10 bases. V trimming: 6 bases; J trimming: 7 bases; junction bases outside the gene matches: 12. The CDR3 contains 16 residues. Looked up from germline, CDR1 is MNHEY and CDR2 is SVGAGI. CDR3 in amino acids: CASSRQRGGLGNEQFF. CDR3 DNA sequence: TGTGCCAGCAGCCGACAGCGGGGGGGTTTAGGTAATGAGCAGTTCTTC.

The chain carries TRBV5-1 and TRBJ2-2, with 14 bases aligning to TRBD2. The V and J ends lost 3 bases and 5 bases, in that order; junction bases with no gene match: 6. The CDR3 contains 17 residues. Germline CDR1 SGHRS, CDR2 YFSETQ. The CDR3 loop is CASSSRLAGGQTGELFF. In DNA form, the CDR3 reads TGCGCCAGCAGCTCACGACTAGCGGGGGGGCAAACCGGGGAGCTGTTTTTT.

This clonotype came up a few times. The chain employs TRBV5-1 and TRBJ2-5; tentatively, D is TRBD1 (6 bases). CDR1 is SGHRS, CDR2 YFSETQ, per germline. V lost 4 bases, J lost 4 bases, and 20 bases lay in between. The CDR3 sequence is 16 residues long. The CDR3 DNA reads as TGCGCCAGCAGCCCGAGCCAGGGGCGAAAGGGAGAGACCCAGTACTTC. It specifies CASSPSQGRKGETQYF.

This clonotype was found a few times. The chain is built from TRBV7-9 and TRBJ2-7; D is ambiguous. Germline loops: CDR1 SEHNR, CDR2 FQNEAQ (reference sequence). Trimming shortened V by 5 bases and J by 2 bases, and 4 bases separated the two germline ends. CDR3 length: 11 amino acids. The CDR3 bases are TGTGCCAGCAGCGACGCCTACGAGCAGTACTTC. This translates into CASSDAYEQYF.

The rearrangement joins TRBV4-1 to TRBJ1-1; D is ambiguous. This CDR3 is built from 14 residues. Trimming left V 1 base short and J 12 bases short, with 18 bases between. CDR1 is MGHRA, CDR2 YSYEKL, per germline. The CDR3: CASSQASLREVPFF. Written as DNA, the CDR3 is TGCGCCAGCAGCCAAGCCTCACTTAGGGAGGTTCCTTTCTTT.

The J gene is TRBJ2-7, the V gene TRBV28; the match to TRBD2 covers 7 bases. There are 15 residues in the CDR3. The V and J ends lost 3 bases and 7 bases, in that order; junction bases with no gene match: 12. Germline CDR1 is MDHEN and CDR2 is SYDVKM. CDR3 DNA: TGTGCCAGCAGTTTTGGTAGGGACTATGGATGGGAGCAGTACTTC. This encodes CASSFGRDYGWEQYF.

With respect to this clonotype: A junction boundary mismatches the germline segment, possibly from a read error. This chain's CDR3 is CSASGRAPYEQCF. The CDR3 DNA sequence: TGCAGTGCTAGCGGGAGGGCCCCCTACGAGCAGTGCTTC. The chain is built from TRBV20-1 and TRBJ2-7; 8 bases agree with TRBD2. The germline V gene has CDR1 DFQATT and CDR2 SNEGSKA (reference sequence). The CDR3 loop spans 13 amino acids.

This clonotype was counted a few times. The chain carries TRBV5-1 and TRBJ1-4; perhaps TRBD1 as D (5 bases). V was pared by 1 base and J by 7 bases, with 14 bases between. Germline CDR1 reads SGHRS; CDR2 reads YFSETQ. CDR3 size: 15 residues. For the CDR3, the DNA is TGCGCCAGCAGCTTGTTACAGGCCGAACGTGAAAAACTGTTTTTT. This translates into CASSLLQAEREKLFF.

This rearrangement joins TRBV4-1 to TRBJ1-5; 8 bases are shared with TRBD1. CDR3 size: 15 residues. Trimming removed 0 bases from V and 9 bases from J; junction bases left unmatched: 7. Per germline, CDR1 MGHRA and CDR2 YSYEKL. CDR3 DNA: TGCGCCAGCAGCCAAGAGTGGTCAGGGGGCCGGCCCCAGCATTTT. Its protein is CASSQEWSGGRPQHF.